The 19 T cell receptor beta chains reported below all come from one sample, sequenced in a study of shared clonotypes between healthy human individuals. Clones were sequenced by immunoSEQ multiplex PCR, and TCRdb holds only the in-frame ones, with some missing. The table includes millions of clones, over 85% detected once. Sequencing was performed on naive CD4+ T cells sorted from blood. Subset denoted: CD45RA+ positively selected. These receptor sequences come from a man in his late teens or twenties in good health.

V is TRBV7-9 and J is TRBJ2-7, with a tentative D call TRBD1 (6 bases). The V gene lost 3 bases and the J gene lost 8 bases, with 26 bases spanning the gap. Germline CDR1 SEHNR, CDR2 FQNEAQ (reference sequence). The CDR3 loop spans 17 amino acids. The CDR3 here is CASSFRSPDRDTTKQYF. The CDR3 region has the DNA TGTGCCAGCAGCTTTAGGAGTCCGGACAGAGATACTACGAAGCAGTACTTC.

V usage is TRBV30 and J usage is TRBJ2-2; TRBD2 aligns across 7 bases. V trimming: 6 bases; J trimming: 0 bases; junction bases outside the gene matches: 7. Per germline, CDR1 GTSNPN and CDR2 SVGIG (reference sequence). There are 15 residues in the CDR3. For the CDR3, the DNA is TGTGCCTGCGGCATGGCGGGGGCGAACACCGGGGAGCTGTTTTTT. Protein: CACGMAGANTGELFF.

This chain connects TRBV2 to TRBJ2-1; TRBD2 aligns across 16 bases. Germline CDR1 reads SNHLY; CDR2 reads FYNNEI. The trim removed 5 bases at V and 7 bases at J, leaving 11 bases unmatched. This CDR3 is 18 amino acids long. The CDR3 sequence is CASSRPGLAGGTANEQFF. CDR3 DNA sequence: TGTGCCAGCAGTAGACCGGGACTAGCGGGGGGGACCGCGAATGAGCAGTTCTTC.

This sequence joins TRBV5-4 and TRBJ1-2; D is ambiguous. Germline CDR1 is SGHNT and CDR2 is YYREEE (reference sequence). V was shortened by 0 bases and J by 8 bases, with 8 bases between the two germline ends. The CDR3 sequence is 12 residues long. CDR3 loop: CASSLVFAGYTF. DNA for the CDR3: TGTGCCAGCAGCTTGGTATTCGCCGGCTACACCTTC.

V usage is TRBV30 and J usage is TRBJ2-1; TRBD2 agrees at 13 bases. Germline V gene sequence: CDR1 GTSNPN, CDR2 SVGIG (reference sequence). With 1 base clipped from V and 7 bases from J, the junction kept 4 bases outside the gene matches. The CDR3 loop spans 15 amino acids. The CDR3 nucleotides read TGTGCCTGGAGTGAGGGACTAGCGGGGAGTAATGAGCAGTTCTTC. This codes for CAWSEGLAGSNEQFF.

On this clone itself: This specimen includes other DNA sequences encoding the same CDR3. The rearrangement joins TRBV5-1 to TRBJ2-3; possibly TRBD1 or TRBD2 for D (5 bases each). Germline assignment: CDR1 SGHRS and CDR2 YFSETQ. The CDR3 is 15 residues long. Trimming took 0 bases from V and 2 from J, leaving 10 bases between them. CDR3 region: CASSLAGLFTDTQYF. The CDR3 region has the DNA TGCGCCAGCAGCTTGGCGGGGCTGTTCACAGATACGCAGTATTTT.

The chain carries TRBV11-3 and TRBJ2-2; 11 bases match TRBD1. Trimming removed 5 bases from V and 1 base from J; junction bases left unmatched: 9. CDR1 and CDR2 (germline): SGHNT, YENEEA. The CDR3 loop spans 18 amino acids. The CDR3 sequence is CASSPGTGTGGNTGELFF. The CDR3 DNA is TGTGCCAGCAGCCCAGGGACCGGGACAGGGGGGAACACCGGGGAGCTGTTTTTT.

This clone has just one count. The chain couples TRBV19 to TRBJ1-2, with D perhaps TRBD1 (6 bases). With 3 bases removed from V and 6 bases from J, the gap between germline ends came to 20 bases. Germline V lookup: CDR1 LNHDA, CDR2 SQIVND (reference sequence). This CDR3 has 16 residues. The CDR3 reads CASSMPPHGGLNGYTF. CDR3 DNA sequence: TGTGCCAGTAGTATGCCCCCTCATGGGGGGCTTAATGGCTACACCTTC. The variable domain in full, completed from reference TRBV19 and TRBJ1-2, reads DGGITQSPKYLFRKEGQNVTLSCEQNLNHDAMYWYRQDPGQGLRLIYYSQIVNDFQKGDIAEGYSVSREKKESFPLTVTSAQKNPTAFYLCASSMPPHGGLNGYTFGSGTRLTVV.

The genes are TRBV6-6 and TRBJ1-4; unclear D gene. This CDR3 is 14 amino acids long. In germline, CDR1 is MNHNY, CDR2 SVGAGI (reference sequence). Trimming removed 3 bases at V and 5 bases at J, with 10 bases between. The CDR3 loop is CASSYTNGNEKLFF. The CDR3 nucleotides read TGTGCCAGCAGTTATACTAACGGGAATGAAAAACTGTTTTTT.

The chain is built from TRBV7-6 and TRBJ2-3, with D unclear. V dropped 4 bases and J dropped 2 bases, with 10 bases sitting between them. The CDR3 covers 14 residues. Germline V gives CDR1 SGHVS, CDR2 FNYEAQ. CDR3: CASSSRWPTDTQYF. CDR3 coding DNA: TGTGCCAGCAGCTCCCGATGGCCCACAGATACGCAGTATTTT.

The V and J genes are TRBV29-1 and TRBJ2-5, with 10 bases fitting TRBD2. Looked up from germline, CDR1 is SQVTM and CDR2 is ANQGSEA. Trimming took 1 base from V and 5 from J; bases not matched to a gene: 4. There are 14 residues in the CDR3. The CDR3 DNA follows: TGCAGCGTTGAAGCTAGCGGGGGTGGGGAGACCCAGTACTTC. Its translation: CSVEASGGGETQYF.

This clone was seen at least ten times. This same CDR3 is encoded by further DNA sequences in the sample. V is TRBV10-1 and J is TRBJ2-7; weak D call: TRBD1 (6 bases). CDR1 and CDR2 (germline): WNHNN, SYGVQD (reference sequence). CDR3 size: 14 residues. V lost 6 bases, J lost 1 base, and 13 bases lay in between. CDR3 loop: CASSQGISSYEQYF. The CDR3 DNA follows: TGCGCCAGCAGCCAGGGGATCTCGTCCTACGAGCAGTACTTC.

This chain connects TRBV18 to TRBJ2-6; 7 bases line up with TRBD2. The CDR3 runs 19 residues. J gave up 1 base and V 1 base, and 10 bases lay outside the gene matches. Germline V gene lookup returns CDR1 KGHSH and CDR2 LQKENI. CDR3 bases: TGTGCCAGCTCACCACGGGAGGGAGGTTCTACATCTGGGGCCAACGTCCTGACTTTC. It yields the protein CASSPREGGSTSGANVLTF.

The chain carries TRBV6-1 and TRBJ2-7, with 11 bases that match TRBD2. This CDR3 has 14 amino acids. The trim removed 5 bases at V and 6 bases at J, leaving 6 bases unmatched. The V gene's germline CDR1 is MNHNS and CDR2 SASEGT. CDR3 sequence (DNA): TGTGCCAGCAGTTTCCTAGCGGGGGGTAGCGAGCAGTACTTC. This translates into CASSFLAGGSEQYF.

V gene TRBV6-5 combines with J gene TRBJ1-2; D gene uncertain. Germline V gene lookup returns CDR1 MNHEY and CDR2 SVGAGI. The CDR3 is 13 amino acids. Trimming removed 2 bases at V and 1 base at J, with 5 bases between. In DNA, the CDR3 is TGTGCCAGCAGTTACCTGAGTAACTATGGCTACACCTTC. Translating it yields CASSYLSNYGYTF.

A few counts support this clone. The chain recombines TRBV2 with TRBJ1-6, with 7 bases identical to TRBD1. CDR1 is SNHLY, CDR2 FYNNEI, per germline. CDR3 length: 14 residues. The V segment lost 4 bases and the J segment 7 bases; nucleotides outside the gene matches: 4. Here the CDR3 reads CASSGEGGNSPLHF. Here the CDR3 DNA reads TGTGCCAGCAGTGGAGAAGGGGGCAATTCACCCCTCCACTTT.

V gene TRBV5-6 combines with J gene TRBJ1-6; weak D call: TRBD1 (5 bases). This CDR3 has 15 residues. Germline CDR1 and CDR2: SGHDT and YYEEEE. V was shortened by 4 bases and J by 7 bases, with 15 bases between the two germline ends. The CDR3 loop is CASSTGGRLNSPLHF. The DNA for the CDR3 is TGTGCCAGCAGCACGGGGGGACGGTTGAATTCACCCCTCCACTTT.

V and J are TRBV7-9 and TRBJ2-1; unclear D gene. Trimming took 2 bases from V and 6 from J, leaving 8 bases between them. This CDR3 is built from 13 residues. Germline lookup yields CDR1 SEHNR and CDR2 FQNEAQ (reference sequence). The CDR3 here is CASSLRSANEQFF. CDR3 in DNA: TGTGCCAGCAGCTTAAGGTCGGCCAATGAGCAGTTCTTC.

V gene TRBV5-1 combines with J gene TRBJ2-3; TRBD1 might be the D (7 bases). There are 19 residues in the CDR3. The V and J ends lost 1 base and 5 bases respectively, with 26 bases between them. The germline V gene encodes CDR1 SGHRS and CDR2 YFSETQ. For the CDR3, the DNA is TGCGCCAGCAGCTTGACCAGGGGGGTATTATACGGTGCCCTAGATACGCAGTATTTT. Translating gives CASSLTRGVLYGALDTQYF.